This record covers a single T cell receptor beta chain. Its specificity is unknown. Per the germline V gene, CDR1 is DFQATT and CDR2 is SNEGSKA (reference sequence). The CDR3 totals 14 residues. The V end lost 0 bases, the J end lost 3 bases, and 9 bases lay between the germline ends. This sample is drawn from a study of yellow fever vaccine responses in identical twins. Study outcomes and limitations: The T cell response to vaccination in identical twins was reportedly partly convergent and partly personalized.

TCRdb ran MiXCR on the RT-PCR reads and lists one entry per CDR3 protein. The sample has about 19,000 distinct CDR3 sequences; 65% to 75% are singletons. The rearrangement joins TRBV20-1 to TRBJ1-5; no clear D gene. The sample in question was T cells from blood (PBMCs), unsorted or a sorted subset (not recorded which), obtained before or after yellow fever vaccination (not recorded which). This receptor was obtained from a woman aged 18-35 years who received the yellow fever vaccine. The CDR3 DNA follows: TGCAGTGCTAGAGATATAAGCCCCAATCAGCCCCAGCATTTT. Protein: CSARDISPNQPQHF.